These 11 T cell receptor beta chains originate from one sample sequenced in a study of OX40 agonist ivuxolimab in advanced cancers. The assay was immunoSEQ multiplex PCR, and TCRdb's table has in-frame clones only and misses some. This sample yields over 65,000 clones, of which about 82% are seen a single time; 5.5% to 7% belongs to the top ten. This sample comprised CD4+ or CD8+ T cells sorted from blood, obtained in a trial of the OX40 agonist ivuxolimab. These receptors all come from an adult with an advanced solid tumor such as melanoma, head and neck, liver or kidney cancer.

The V and J genes are TRBV4-2 and TRBJ2-1; 12 nucleotides agree with TRBD2. V was clipped by 3 bases and J by 4 bases; unmatched bases: 4. CDR3 size: 16 residues. From germline, CDR1 is LGHNA and CDR2 YNFKEQ. The CDR3 DNA follows: TGTGCCAGCAGCCAGACTAGCGGGGGTGATTACAATGAGCAGTTCTTC. As protein: CASSQTSGGDYNEQFF.

The chain joins TRBV4-3 to TRBJ2-2; D is ambiguous. The CDR3 is 14 amino acids. V was shortened by 0 bases and J by 6 bases, with 8 bases between the two germline ends. Per germline, CDR1 LGHNA and CDR2 YSLEER. CDR3 sequence: CASSQDGSAGELFF. The CDR3 DNA reads as TGCGCCAGCAGCCAAGACGGAAGTGCCGGGGAGCTGTTTTTT.

This chain joins TRBV6-4 and TRBJ1-1, with 11 bases that match TRBD1. The germline V gene encodes CDR1 MRHNA and CDR2 SNTAGT. The CDR3 extends over 14 amino acids. The trim removed 2 bases at V and 4 bases at J, leaving 0 bases unmatched. CDR3 bases: TGTGCCAGCAGTGACGGGACAGGGGGCACTGAAGCTTTCTTT. This sequence encodes CASSDGTGGTEAFF.

The gene calls are TRBV7-9 and TRBJ2-5; D remains unclear. CDR3 length: 14 residues. Looked up from germline, CDR1 is SEHNR and CDR2 is FQNEAQ (reference sequence). V shed 5 bases and J shed 2 bases, with 12 bases lying between them. The CDR3 reads CASSRGFLQETQYF. The CDR3 DNA is TGTGCCAGCAGCCGCGGATTCCTGCAAGAGACCCAGTACTTC.

V and J are TRBV11-2 and TRBJ2-1; no reliable D call. V lost 1 base and J lost 4, with 20 bases in between. This CDR3 contains 18 residues. CDR1 SGHAT and CDR2 FQNNGV come from the germline V gene. CDR3 nucleotide sequence: TGTGCCAGCAGCTTAGGCGATGTCGTTAATCCTAGGTACAATGAGCAGTTCTTC. This translates into CASSLGDVVNPRYNEQFF.

The V and J genes are TRBV2 and TRBJ2-1; 12 nucleotides line up with TRBD2. The V segment lost 3 bases and the J segment 7 bases; nucleotides outside the gene matches: 4. Germline lookup yields CDR1 SNHLY and CDR2 FYNNEI. This CDR3 has 15 residues. The CDR3 DNA sequence: TGTGCCAGCAGTGAGACTAGCGGGAGCGGGAATGAGCAGTTCTTC. Protein: CASSETSGSGNEQFF.

The chain joins TRBV6-5 to TRBJ1-2; D is unresolved. Germline lookup yields CDR1 MNHEY and CDR2 SVGAGI. V was clipped by 4 bases and J by 8 bases, with 17 bases between them. The CDR3 sequence is 14 residues long. In nucleotides, the CDR3 is TGTGCCAGCAGTTCTTTCCCTGACCCGGGGGGCTACACCTTC. It translates to CASSSFPDPGGYTF.

The chain uses TRBV7-9 and TRBJ2-4, with 8 bases that match TRBD2. Germline V lookup: CDR1 SEHNR, CDR2 FQNEAQ (reference sequence). V dropped 4 bases and J dropped 7; count of bases not matched to a gene: 21. The CDR3 has 19 amino acids. The CDR3 sequence is CASSSSGKAGAKRVNIQYF. The CDR3 nucleotides are TGTGCCAGCAGCTCCTCAGGGAAAGCGGGAGCAAAGAGGGTGAACATTCAGTACTTC.

This clone appeared a single time. V and J are TRBV11-2 and TRBJ2-7; 10 positions agree with TRBD2. Trimming cost V 2 bases and J 2 bases; bases outside gene matches: 12. Per the germline V gene, CDR1 is SGHAT and CDR2 is FQNNGV. This CDR3 has 18 amino acids. Written as DNA, the CDR3 is TGTGCCAGCAGCTTATACCCCCCCGTTACTAGCGGGGCCTACGAGCAGTACTTC. Its protein is CASSLYPPVTSGAYEQYF.

This clone was seen a few times. V gene TRBV29-1 combines with J gene TRBJ1-1, with 9 bases matching TRBD1. Germline CDR1 and CDR2: SQVTM and ANQGSEA. Trimming took 6 bases from V and 1 from J; bases not matched to a gene: 3. CDR3 length equals 13 residues. The CDR3: CSVTTGGNTEAFF. The CDR3 DNA follows: TGCAGCGTGACGACAGGGGGGAACACTGAAGCTTTCTTT. The whole variable domain, filled in from reference TRBV29-1 and TRBJ1-1, reads SAVISQKPSRDICQRGTSLTIQCQVDSQVTMMFWYRQQPGQSLTLIATANQGSEATYESGFVIDKFPISRPNLTFSTLTVSNMSPEDSSIYLCSVTTGGNTEAFFGQGTRLTVV.

The chain joins TRBV11-2 to TRBJ2-5; a weak D match, TRBD1 (6 bases). CDR3 length equals 14 residues. Germline V CDR1 and CDR2: SGHAT, FQNNGV. The V and J ends lost 4 bases and 4 bases respectively, with 13 bases between them. CDR3 DNA sequence: TGTGCCAGCAGCTACAGGGCGGGCCCAGAGACCCAGTACTTC. It encodes CASSYRAGPETQYF.